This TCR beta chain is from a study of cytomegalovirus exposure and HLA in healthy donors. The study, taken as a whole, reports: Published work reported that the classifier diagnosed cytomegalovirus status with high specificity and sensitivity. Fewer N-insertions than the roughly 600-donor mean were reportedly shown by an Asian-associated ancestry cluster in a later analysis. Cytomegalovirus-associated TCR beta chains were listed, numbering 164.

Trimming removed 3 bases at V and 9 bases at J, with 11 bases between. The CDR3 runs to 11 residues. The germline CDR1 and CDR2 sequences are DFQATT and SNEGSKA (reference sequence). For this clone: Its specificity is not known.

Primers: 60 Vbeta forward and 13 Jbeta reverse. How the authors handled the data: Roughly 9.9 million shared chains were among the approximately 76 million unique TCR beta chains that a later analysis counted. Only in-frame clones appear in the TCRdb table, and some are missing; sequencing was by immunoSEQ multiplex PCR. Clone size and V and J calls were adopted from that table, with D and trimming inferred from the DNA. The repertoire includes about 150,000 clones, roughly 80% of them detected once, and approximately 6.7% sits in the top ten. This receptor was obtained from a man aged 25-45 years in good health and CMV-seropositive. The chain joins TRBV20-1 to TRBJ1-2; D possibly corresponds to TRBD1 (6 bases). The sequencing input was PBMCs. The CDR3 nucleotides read TGCAGTGCTAGCCACAGGGATAGCTACACCTTC. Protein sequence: CSASHRDSYTF.